The T cell receptor beta chain under discussion was sequenced for a study of cytomegalovirus exposure and HLA in healthy donors. Study details: Out of several hundred genotyped donors, 81% belonged to the Caucasian-associated ancestry cluster.

Study findings and constraints: A later analysis reportedly found fewer N-insertions in an Asian-associated ancestry cluster than the roughly 730-donor mean. V- and J-gene trimming in TCR beta was tied to a missense DCLRE1C variant by an analysis performed later. With DRB1 most and HLA-C fewest, TCR association rates differed between HLA loci in a later analysis.

Primers for the PCR totalled 60 Vbeta and 13 Jbeta. The method was immunoSEQ multiplex PCR; TCRdb's version includes in-frame clones alone and lacks a portion of them. This table holds around 150,000 clones. Comment on this clone: Its antigen is still unknown.

The V end was cut by 1 base, the J end by 7 bases, with 11 bases between. The CDR3 is 13 amino acids. The germline V gene encodes CDR1 GTSNPN and CDR2 SVGIG (reference sequence). Sequencing was done on a sample of PBMCs. The rearrangement uses TRBV30 and TRBJ1-5; D remains ambiguous. This TCR derives from a man younger than 40 in good health and CMV-seronegative. The chain's CDR3 is CAWSGIGSQPQHF. CDR3 bases: TGTGCCTGGAGTGGAATAGGGAGCCAGCCCCAGCATTTT.